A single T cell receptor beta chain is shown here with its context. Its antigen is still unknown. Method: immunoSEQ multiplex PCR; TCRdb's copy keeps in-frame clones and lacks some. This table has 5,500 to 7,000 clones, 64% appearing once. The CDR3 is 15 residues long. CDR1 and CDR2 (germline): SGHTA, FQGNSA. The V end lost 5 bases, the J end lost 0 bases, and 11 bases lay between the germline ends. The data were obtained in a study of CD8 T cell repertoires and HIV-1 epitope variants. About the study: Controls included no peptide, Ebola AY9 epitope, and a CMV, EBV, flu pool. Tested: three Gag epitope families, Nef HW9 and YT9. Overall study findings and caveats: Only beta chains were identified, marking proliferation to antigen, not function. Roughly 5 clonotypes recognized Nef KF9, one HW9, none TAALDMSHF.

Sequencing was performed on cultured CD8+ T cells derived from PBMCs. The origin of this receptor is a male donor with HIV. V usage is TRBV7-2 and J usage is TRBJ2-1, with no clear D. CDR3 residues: CASSITPDSYNEQFF. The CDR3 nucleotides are TGTGCCAGCAGCATAACACCGGACTCCTACAATGAGCAGTTCTTC.